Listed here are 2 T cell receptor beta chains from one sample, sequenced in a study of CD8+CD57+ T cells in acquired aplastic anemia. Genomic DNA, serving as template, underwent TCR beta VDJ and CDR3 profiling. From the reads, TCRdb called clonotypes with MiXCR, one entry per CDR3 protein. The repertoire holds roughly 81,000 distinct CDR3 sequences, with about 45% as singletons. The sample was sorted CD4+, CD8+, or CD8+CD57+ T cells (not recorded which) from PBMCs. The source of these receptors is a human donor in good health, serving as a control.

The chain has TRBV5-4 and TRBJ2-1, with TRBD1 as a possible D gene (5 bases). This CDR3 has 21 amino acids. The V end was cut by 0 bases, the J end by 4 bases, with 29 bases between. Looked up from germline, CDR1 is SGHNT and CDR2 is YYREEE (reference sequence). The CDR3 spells CASSLEGNGLPRNPFYNEQFF. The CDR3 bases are TGTGCCAGCAGCTTGGAGGGGAACGGGCTCCCTCGCAATCCCTTTTACAATGAGCAGTTCTTC. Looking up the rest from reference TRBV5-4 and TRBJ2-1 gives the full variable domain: ETGVTQSPTHLIKTRGQQVTLRCSSQSGHNTVSWYQQALGQGPQFIFQYYREEENGRGNFPPRFSGLQFPNYSSELNVNALELDDSALYLCASSLEGNGLPRNPFYNEQFFGPGTRLTVL.

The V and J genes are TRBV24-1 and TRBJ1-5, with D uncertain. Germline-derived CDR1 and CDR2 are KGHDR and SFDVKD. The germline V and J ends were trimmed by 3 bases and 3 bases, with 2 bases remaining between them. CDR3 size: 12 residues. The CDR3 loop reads CATSDPNQPQHF. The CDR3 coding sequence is TGTGCCACCAGTGATCCCAATCAGCCCCAGCATTTT.